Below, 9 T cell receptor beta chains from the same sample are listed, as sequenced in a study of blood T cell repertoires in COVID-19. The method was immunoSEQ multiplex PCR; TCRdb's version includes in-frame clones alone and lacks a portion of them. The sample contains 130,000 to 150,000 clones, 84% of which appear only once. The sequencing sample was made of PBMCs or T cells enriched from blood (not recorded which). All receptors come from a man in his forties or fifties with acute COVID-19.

The CDR3 protein is CASSSLSDREKLFF. The CDR3 DNA reads as TGTGCCAGCAGCAGCCTGTCGGACAGGGAAAAACTGTTTTTT. V gene TRBV28 combines with J gene TRBJ1-4; TRBD1 agrees at 7 bases. The CDR3 contains 14 residues. Germline loops: CDR1 MDHEN, CDR2 SYDVKM. V gave up 6 bases and J gave up 8 bases; unmatched junction bases: 9.

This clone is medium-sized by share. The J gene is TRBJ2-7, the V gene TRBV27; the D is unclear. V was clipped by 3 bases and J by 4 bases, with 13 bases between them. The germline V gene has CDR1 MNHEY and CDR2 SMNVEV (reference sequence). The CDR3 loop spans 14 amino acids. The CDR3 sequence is CASSLAGPFYEQYF. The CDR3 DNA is TGTGCCAGCAGTTTGGCAGGTCCCTTTTACGAGCAGTACTTC.

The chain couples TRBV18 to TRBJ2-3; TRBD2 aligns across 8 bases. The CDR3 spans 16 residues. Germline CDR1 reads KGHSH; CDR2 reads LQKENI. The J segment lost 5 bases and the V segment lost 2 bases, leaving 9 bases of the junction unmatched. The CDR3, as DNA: TGTGCCAGCTCACCAAGGGAGCGGGAGAATCTAGATACGCAGTATTTT. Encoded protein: CASSPRERENLDTQYF. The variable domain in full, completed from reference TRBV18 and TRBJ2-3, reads NAGVMQNPRHLVRRRGQEARLRCSPMKGHSHVYWYRQLPEEGLKFMVYLQKENIIDESGMPKERFSAEFPKEGPSILRIQQVVRGDSAAYFCASSPRERENLDTQYFGPGTRLTVL.

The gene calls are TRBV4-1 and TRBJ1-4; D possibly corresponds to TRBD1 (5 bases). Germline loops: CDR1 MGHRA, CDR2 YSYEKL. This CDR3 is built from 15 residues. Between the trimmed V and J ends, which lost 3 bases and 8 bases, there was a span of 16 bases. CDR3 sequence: CASSQTASGIEKLFF. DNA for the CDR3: TGCGCCAGCAGCCAGACAGCCTCTGGCATCGAAAAACTGTTTTTT.

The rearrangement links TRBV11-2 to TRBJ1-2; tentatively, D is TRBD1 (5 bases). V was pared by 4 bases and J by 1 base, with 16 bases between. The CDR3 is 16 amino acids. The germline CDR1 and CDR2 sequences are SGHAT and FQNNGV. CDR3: CASSSPGGVGNYGYTF. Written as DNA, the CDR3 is TGTGCCAGCAGCTCACCGGGAGGGGTGGGTAACTATGGCTACACCTTC. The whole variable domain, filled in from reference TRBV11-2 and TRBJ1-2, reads EAGVAQSPRYKIIEKRQSVAFWCNPISGHATLYWYQQILGQGPKLLIQFQNNGVVDDSQLPKDRFSAERLKGVDSTLKIQPAKLEDSAVYLCASSSPGGVGNYGYTFGSGTRLTVV.

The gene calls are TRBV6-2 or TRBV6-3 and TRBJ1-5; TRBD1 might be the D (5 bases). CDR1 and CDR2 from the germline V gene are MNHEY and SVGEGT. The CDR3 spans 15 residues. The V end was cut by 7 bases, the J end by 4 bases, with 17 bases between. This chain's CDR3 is CASIPRTGINQPQHF. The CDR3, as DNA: TGTGCCAGCATCCCCCGAACAGGAATAAATCAGCCCCAGCATTTT.

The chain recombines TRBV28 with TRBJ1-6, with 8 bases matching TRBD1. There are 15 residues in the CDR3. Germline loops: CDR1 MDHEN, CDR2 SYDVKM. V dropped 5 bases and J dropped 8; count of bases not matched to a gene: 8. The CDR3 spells CASSRHQGAYSPLHF. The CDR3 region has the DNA TGTGCCAGCAGTCGACATCAGGGGGCGTATTCACCCCTCCACTTT.

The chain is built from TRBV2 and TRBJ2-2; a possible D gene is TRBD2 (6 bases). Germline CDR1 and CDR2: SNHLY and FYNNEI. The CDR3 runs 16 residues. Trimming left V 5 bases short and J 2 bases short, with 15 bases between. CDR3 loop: CASSPTGGTNTGELFF. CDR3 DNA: TGTGCCAGCAGTCCCACTGGGGGGACCAACACCGGGGAGCTGTTTTTT.

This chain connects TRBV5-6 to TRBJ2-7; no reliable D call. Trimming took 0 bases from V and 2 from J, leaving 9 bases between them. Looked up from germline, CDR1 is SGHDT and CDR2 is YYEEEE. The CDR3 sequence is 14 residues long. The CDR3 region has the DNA TGTGCCAGCAGCTTGGGAGAAAGTCCCTACGAGCAGTACTTC. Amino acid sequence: CASSLGESPYEQYF.